This entry features one T cell receptor beta chain sequence. This clonotype has ten or more counts. This clone's antigen is unknown. No qualities accompany the bases; no much larger clone lies one base away. This sample stems from a study of CD8 T cells in ankylosing spondylitis listed by TCRdb under 2017. Study-level background: T cell receptor beta repertoires were profiled in healthy donors and ankylosing spondylitis patients so that disease-linked TCR variants could be found. The full study cohort comprised approximately 23 ankylosing spondylitis patients and roughly 110 healthy donors. Peripheral blood was sampled, and synovial fluid was additionally collected from ankylosing spondylitis patients. Paper-wide results and their limitations: Some TCR beta motif variants had previously been reported in synovial fluid and blood of reactive arthritis patients, which suggested common disease-initiation mechanisms. The disease-linked clones were reported as significantly enriched in matched synovial fluid samples from ankylosing spondylitis patients. A TCR beta motif of eight highly homologous amino acid variants appeared characteristic of blood from ankylosing spondylitis patients. A CD8+ phenotype was shown by the disease-linked clones, which were found at relatively low frequencies in peripheral blood.

TCRdb lists the instrument as Illumina HiSeq 2500. Quantitative 5'-RACE with molecular barcodes was the method used to prepare the TCR beta libraries. As for the authors' bioinformatics: To identify disease-linked TCR variants, a new computational method was used, one built on a probabilistic model of VDJ rearrangement. TCRdb reworked the public reads: Q25 trimming with fastp, MiXCR clone assembly, productive beta chains retained. For every CDR3 protein sequence, its rows merge into one entry that carries the most common genes and DNA. None of the V and J calls come from the authors' own analysis; TCRdb made them. The sample includes around 210,000 distinct CDR3 sequences, with 8% to 10% observed a single time. Roughly 4.9% of the sample belongs to the ten largest clones. V is pared back by 8 bases and J by 8 bases, with 9 bases lying between the germline termini. From the germline V gene, CDR1 is MNHEY and CDR2 is SVGAGI. Including the terminal cysteine and phenylalanine, the CDR3 comprises 11 residues. The sequence is cut down to CDR3 DNA, 33 bases in frame from base 1.

The receptor was isolated from a female donor with ankylosing spondylitis or in good health (not recorded which). The V gene is TRBV6-5 and the J gene is TRBJ2-2; no D gene is confidently identified. Sequencing was done on a sample of blood, either unsorted or a sorted T cell fraction (not recorded which). The CDR3 in this case is CASGRSGELFF. The DNA is as follows: TGTGCCAGCGGCCGATCAGGGGAGCTGTTTTTT.